This T cell receptor (beta chain) was sequenced for a study of CXCR3-negative and CXCR3-positive naive CD8 T cells. With UMI labels, 5' RACE was used to prepare the TRB cDNA libraries. TCRdb reanalyzed the 5' RACE reads and collapses them to one entry per CDR3 protein, without DNA. The sample holds tens of thousands of distinct CDR3 sequences. CDR1 MGHRA and CDR2 YSYEKL come from the germline V gene. The CDR3 loop spans 17 amino acids. As for this clonotype: What it binds is unknown.

Findings and caveats of the study: Naive cells that were CXCR3-positive had more hydrophobic TRB CDR3s (compared with CXCR3-negative naive cells). Relative to memory CD8+ cells, whose diversity was much lower, both naive subsets had comparably high diversity. TRBV-TRBJ usage matched between naive CXCR3-negative and CXCR3-positive cells but not between memory cells.

The clonotype originates from a human donor in good health. Some clones in this sample may be carry-over from other donors' samples. The rearrangement joins TRBV4-1 to TRBJ2-7; there is no DNA to check the TCRdb D call of TRBD1. Material: naive CXCR3+ CD8+ T cells from blood. Specified subset: CD45RO-CCR7+CD27+CD95- naive CD8+ T cells expressing CXCR3 (TNR3+). The CDR3 sequence is CASSQATGTGPTYEQYF.